The rows below give T cell receptor beta chains drawn from one sample of a study of OX40 agonist ivuxolimab in advanced cancers. Profiled with immunoSEQ multiplex PCR; TCRdb holds only in-frame clones, not every one. Of 80,000 to 90,000 clones in the sample, about 81% are singletons; the top ten hold around 1.5%. Source: CD4+ or CD8+ T cells sorted from blood, taken in a trial of the OX40 agonist ivuxolimab. The receptors were sampled from an adult with an advanced solid tumor such as melanoma, head and neck, liver or kidney cancer. The conserved cysteine and the conserved F or W are not part of the CDR3 here.

v_gene | len | CDR3aa
TRBV2 | 10 | ASSELGYEQY
TRBV28 | 12 | ASVRTATNYGYT
TRBV9 | 11 | ASSVDGRSPLH
TRBV5-8 | 12 | ASSFQGVNSPLH
TRBV30 | 12 | AWMVQGRGDTQY
TRBV2 | 11 | ASRALSEETQY
TRBV30 | 14 | AWSAHSLAVTGELF
TRBV4-2 | 14 | ASSQDSGGATDTQY
TRBV7-8 | 15 | ASSFHQGGGNAGELF
TRBV10-2 | 11 | ASSGDFPGTQY
TRBV7-3 | 15 | ASSRGTSGGTKETQY
TRBV5-4 | 12 | ASSWGSAGNTIY
TRBV5-6 | 13 | ASTDGTGRSETQY
TRBV5-4 | 11 | ASSLDLIYGYT
TRBV5-4 | 13 | ASSLVGRLNTEAF
TRBV28 | 13 | ASSPFDRDGQPQH
TRBV4-1 | 11 | ASSQDPQSGYT
TRBV28 | 11 | ASSLGGNYGYT
TRBV7-2 | 16 | ASSLVASGGSSTDTQY
TRBV7-3 | 11 | ASSSDHTDTQY
TRBV27 | 13 | ASSLMGGSTDTQY
TRBV5-4 | 12 | ASSSRQGAEGYT
TRBV6-1 | 16 | ASSERPRRGIPYNEQF
TRBV28 | 12 | ASRGTSGEYEQY
TRBV7-8 | 12 | ASSLVNRAQPQH
TRBV2 | 12 | ASNRQGKGYGYT
TRBV2 | 10 | ASRDIQEKLF
TRBV15 | 12 | ATALDSSTDTQY
TRBV11-2 | 11 | ASSWRVNTEAF